A single T cell receptor (beta chain) is shown here with its context. Its specificity is unknown. The data stem from a study of T-cell memory formation after mild COVID-19. At the level of the study: TCR clusters were mostly donor specific. Whole-study results and caveats: Clones contracting over day 15 to 85 were CD4/CD8 balanced, with later expanders leaning CD4+. For second-wave clones that peaked at day 37, SARS-CoV-2 specificity went unverified.

This CDR3 has 16 amino acids. Germline trimming cut 4 bases from V and 7 bases from J; bases unmatched to any gene: 14. Germline CDR1 SGDLS, CDR2 YYNGEE. cDNA libraries for TCR alpha and TCR beta, carrying sample barcodes and UMIs, came from 5'RACE with constant-segment primers. Each CDR3 protein is one row after TCRdb ran MiXCR on the 5' RACE reads. The profile shows about 560,000 distinct CDR3 sequences, 20% to 25% of them singletons. The sequencing input was PBMCs or a T cell subset sorted from them (not recorded which). This chain uses TRBV9 with TRBJ2-1; 7 bases agree with TRBD1. The TCR comes from an adult woman who had mild COVID-19 (a few samples of this study predate the infection). Cell type and time point are not known. CDR3 sequence (DNA): TGTGCCAGCAGCTCCTTACAGGGGAATCTGGGGAATGAGCAGTTCTTC. The encoded protein is CASSSLQGNLGNEQFF.